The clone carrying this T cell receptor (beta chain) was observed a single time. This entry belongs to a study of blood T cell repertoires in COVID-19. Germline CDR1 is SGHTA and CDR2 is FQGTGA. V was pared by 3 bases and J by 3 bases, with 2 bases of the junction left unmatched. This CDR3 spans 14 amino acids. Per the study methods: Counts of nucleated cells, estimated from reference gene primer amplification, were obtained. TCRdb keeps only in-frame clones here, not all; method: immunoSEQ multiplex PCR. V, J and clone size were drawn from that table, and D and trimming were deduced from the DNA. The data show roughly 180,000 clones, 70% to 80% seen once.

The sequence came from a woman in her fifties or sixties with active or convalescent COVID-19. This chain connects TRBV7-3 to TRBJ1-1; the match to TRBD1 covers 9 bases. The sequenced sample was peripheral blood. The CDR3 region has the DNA TGTGCCAGCAGCTTGGGACAGGGCCACACTGAAGCTTTCTTT. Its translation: CASSLGQGHTEAFF.